Below, 21 T cell receptor beta chains from the same sample are listed, as sequenced in a study of CD8+ T cells in alopecia areata. Sequencing templates came from extracted RNA that was reverse transcribed into cDNA. This table comes from immunoSEQ multiplex PCR, and its TCRdb copy is limited to in-frame clones, with some not included. The sample yields approximately 110,000 clones, less than 60% seen once. Indicated treatment: oral pan-JAK inhibitor, 5-10 mg twice daily. The source material was CD4+ T cells sorted from blood, sampled at week 24, from a patient treated with tofacitinib. These receptors were taken from a human donor with alopecia areata.

The rearrangement links TRBV30 to TRBJ2-7; 9 bases match TRBD1. The CDR3 spans 14 residues. Germline loops: CDR1 GTSNPN, CDR2 SVGIG (reference sequence). V was clipped by 2 bases and J by 3 bases; unmatched bases: 5. The CDR3 DNA is TGTGCCTGGAGTCCGGGACAGGGCCGCTACGAGCAGTACTTC. This sequence encodes CAWSPGQGRYEQYF.

CDR3 sequence (DNA): TGCGCCAGCAGCCCCGGACCCAGCACAGATACGCAGTATTTT. Translating it yields CASSPGPSTDTQYF. The gene calls are TRBV4-3 and TRBJ2-3, with D hard to call. The CDR3 totals 14 residues. The V and J ends lost 4 bases and 0 bases respectively, with 8 bases between them. CDR1 LGHNA and CDR2 YSLEER come from the germline V gene.

As concerns this clone: The junction shows a germline mismatch at one end, possibly a read error. The CDR3 here is CTSSRTGLLSYGYTF. As DNA, the CDR3 is TGTACCAGCAGTCGGACAGGTCTCTTAAGCTATGGCTACACCTTC. The chain has TRBV11-1 and TRBJ1-2; 7 nucleotides align to TRBD1. CDR1 and CDR2 (germline): SGHAT, FQDESV (reference sequence). The CDR3 extends over 15 amino acids.

The table lists this clone with a few counts. This rearrangement joins TRBV29-1 to TRBJ1-1, with D uncertain. V was pared by 4 bases and J by 5 bases, with 5 bases between. The germline gives CDR1 SQVTM, CDR2 ANQGSEA. The CDR3 contains 10 residues. The CDR3 DNA is TGCAGCGTTGTGTGGACTGAAGCTTTCTTT. It is translated as CSVVWTEAFF.

Only a few counts were recorded for this clone. The chain joins TRBV29-1 to TRBJ2-7; 7 bases match TRBD1. J gave up 3 bases and V 4 bases, and 6 bases lay outside the gene matches. CDR3 length: 13 residues. CDR1 and CDR2 from the germline V gene are SQVTM and ANQGSEA. CDR3 sequence reads: CSVAQTGFYEQYF. DNA of the CDR3: TGCAGCGTTGCTCAGACAGGGTTCTACGAGCAGTACTTC.

This clone was seen once. The V call is TRBV14, the J call TRBJ1-2; no clear D. The germline V gene has CDR1 SGHDN and CDR2 FVKESK. V was pared by 1 base and J by 4 bases, with 13 bases between. This CDR3 comprises 15 residues. Here the CDR3 reads CASSQVGTFGYGYTF. CDR3 nucleotide sequence: TGTGCCAGCAGCCAAGTCGGCACCTTTGGCTATGGCTACACCTTC. Combining the CDR3 with reference TRBV14 and TRBJ1-2 gives the whole variable domain EAGVTQFPSHSVIEKGQTVTLRCDPISGHDNLYWYRRVMGKEIKFLLHFVKESKQDESGMPNNRFLAERTGGTYSTLKVQPAELEDSGVYFCASSQVGTFGYGYTFGSGTRLTVV.

This clone showed up just a few times. This chain links TRBV29-1 with TRBJ2-3; D is perhaps TRBD1 (6 bases). Between the trimmed V and J ends, which lost 4 bases and 4 bases, there was a span of 12 bases. The CDR3 totals 13 residues. The germline V gene encodes CDR1 SQVTM and CDR2 ANQGSEA. The CDR3 coding sequence is TGCAGCGTTGCACAGGGATTGGCAGATACGCAGTATTTT. Amino acid sequence: CSVAQGLADTQYF.

The chain carries TRBV27 and TRBJ1-2; D is unclear. V lost 0 bases and J lost 7, with 15 bases in between. The CDR3 totals 15 residues. Germline V gene data show CDR1 as MNHEY and CDR2 as SMNVEV (reference sequence). The CDR3, as DNA: TGTGCCAGCAGTTTATCTTTTAGGGCAACGGCTGGCTACACCTTC. Amino acid sequence: CASSLSFRATAGYTF.

This chain joins TRBV29-1 and TRBJ2-5; weak D call: TRBD1 (6 bases). V gave up 6 bases and J gave up 5 bases, with 13 bases separating them. Germline V gene sequence: CDR1 SQVTM, CDR2 ANQGSEA. The CDR3 has 12 residues. CDR3 sequence reads: CSVDNQGETQYF. The CDR3 DNA is TGCAGCGTCGACAATCAGGGGGAGACCCAGTACTTC.

The chain recombines TRBV9 with TRBJ2-2; D call uncertain. Germline lookup yields CDR1 SGDLS and CDR2 YYNGEE. With 4 bases removed from V and 0 bases from J, the gap between germline ends came to 4 bases. CDR3 size: 13 residues. DNA for the CDR3: TGTGCCAGCAGCTCATCGAACACCGGGGAGCTGTTTTTT. Its translation: CASSSSNTGELFF.

The V call is TRBV5-1, the J call TRBJ1-6, with a possible D match to TRBD1 (5 bases). The CDR3 has 15 residues. Per germline, CDR1 SGHRS and CDR2 YFSETQ. Trimming pared 2 bases from V and 10 bases from J, leaving 16 bases between. The CDR3 region is CASSFGGIQRSPLHF. For the CDR3, the DNA is TGCGCCAGCAGCTTTGGGGGGATTCAGAGATCACCCCTCCACTTT.

The gene calls are TRBV5-1 and TRBJ2-7; TRBD1 matches at 7 bases. Trimming at V came to 3 bases and at J to 4 bases, leaving 10 bases not matched to a gene. This CDR3 is built from 15 residues. Germline CDR1 and CDR2: SGHRS and YFSETQ. In DNA, the CDR3 is TGCGCCAGCAGCTCAACCTACAGGGGTAGGTACGAGCAGTACTTC. Translating gives CASSSTYRGRYEQYF.

The V call is TRBV29-1, the J call TRBJ1-1; tentatively, D is TRBD1 (5 bases). Germline CDR1 is SQVTM and CDR2 is ANQGSEA. The ends were cut back, 5 bases at V and 5 bases at J, with 18 bases in the middle. The CDR3 is made up of 14 amino acids. CDR3 sequence reads: CSVKGRGRDTEAFF. CDR3 DNA: TGCAGCGTTAAAGGACGAGGCAGGGATACTGAAGCTTTCTTT. The full variable domain, with the rest looked up from reference TRBV29-1 and TRBJ1-1, is SAVISQKPSRDICQRGTSLTIQCQVDSQVTMMFWYRQQPGQSLTLIATANQGSEATYESGFVIDKFPISRPNLTFSTLTVSNMSPEDSSIYLCSVKGRGRDTEAFFGQGTRLTVV.

The chain employs TRBV4-3 and TRBJ2-2; 12 bases are a match to TRBD2. The CDR3 is 18 residues long. V trimming: 0 bases; J trimming: 4 bases; junction bases outside the gene matches: 6. Germline lookup yields CDR1 LGHNA and CDR2 YSLEER. In DNA form, the CDR3 reads TGCGCCAGCAGCCAAGACCCTAGCGGGGGGGCAGGCACCGGGGAGCTGTTTTTT. Translated: CASSQDPSGGAGTGELFF.

V and J are TRBV14 and TRBJ2-6; D unresolved. Germline V gives CDR1 SGHDN, CDR2 FVKESK. The CDR3 is 13 residues long. The V and J ends lost 1 base and 3 bases respectively, with 1 base between them. CDR3 protein: CASSQGGANVLTF. In nucleotides, the CDR3 is TGTGCCAGCAGCCAAGGTGGGGCCAACGTCCTGACTTTC.

This sequence joins TRBV9 and TRBJ2-5; TRBD2 might be the D (6 bases). V was pared by 0 bases and J by 7 bases, with 10 bases between. This CDR3 comprises 13 residues. Germline V lookup: CDR1 SGDLS, CDR2 YYNGEE. The CDR3 bases are TGTGCCAGCAGCGTAGAGGAGGGGAGGACCCAGTACTTC. This gives the protein CASSVEEGRTQYF. Full variable domain (missing parts from reference TRBV9 and TRBJ2-5): DSGVTQTPKHLITATGQRVTLRCSPRSGDLSVYWYQQSLDQGLQFLIQYYNGEERAKGNILERFSAQQFPDLHSELNLSSLELGDSALYFCASSVEEGRTQYFGPGTRLLVL.

This clone was counted a few times. For the CDR3, the DNA is TGTGCCAGTAGTATACAGCGGGGTGCCGGGGAGCTGTTTTTT. It specifies CASSIQRGAGELFF. This chain connects TRBV19 to TRBJ2-2; 7 nucleotides align to TRBD2. Germline assignment: CDR1 LNHDA and CDR2 SQIVND (reference sequence). The CDR3 is 14 residues long. Trimming removed 2 bases from V and 6 bases from J; junction bases left unmatched: 3. The full variable domain, its missing parts supplied by reference TRBV19 and TRBJ2-2, is DGGITQSPKYLFRKEGQNVTLSCEQNLNHDAMYWYRQDPGQGLRLIYYSQIVNDFQKGDIAEGYSVSREKKESFPLTVTSAQKNPTAFYLCASSIQRGAGELFFGEGSRLTVL.

The V call is TRBV4-2, the J call TRBJ2-1; 9 bases match TRBD2. The trim removed 0 bases at V and 1 base at J, leaving 1 base unmatched. The germline gives CDR1 LGHNA, CDR2 YNFKEQ. The CDR3 contains 16 residues. The CDR3 region is CASSQDLAGSYNEQFF. CDR3 DNA: TGTGCCAGCAGCCAAGATCTAGCGGGGTCCTACAATGAGCAGTTCTTC.

The count of this clone is one. The V gene is TRBV7-9, the J gene TRBJ2-5, with 10 nucleotides matching TRBD1. This CDR3 has 15 amino acids. Germline CDR1 SEHNR, CDR2 FQNEAQ (reference sequence). Unmatched junction bases numbered 6, after V lost 3 bases and J lost 5 bases. Written as DNA, the CDR3 is TGTGCCAGCAGCTTTATTGACAGGGGGCTGGAGACCCAGTACTTC. Its protein is CASSFIDRGLETQYF.

This chain joins TRBV27 and TRBJ2-7, with 7 bases identical to TRBD1. Per germline, CDR1 MNHEY and CDR2 SMNVEV (reference sequence). With 6 bases clipped from V and 3 bases from J, the junction kept 11 bases outside the gene matches. The CDR3 runs to 15 residues. DNA of the CDR3: TGTGCCAGCAGATCATGGTTACAGGGGAGCTACGAGCAGTACTTC. It yields the protein CASRSWLQGSYEQYF.

This clone was seen a few times. V usage is TRBV7-9 and J usage is TRBJ1-6; 10 bases line up with TRBD1. Looked up from germline, CDR1 is SEHNR and CDR2 is FQNEAQ (reference sequence). J gave up 10 bases and V 10 bases, and 13 bases lay outside the gene matches. This CDR3 region has 15 residues. CDR3 bases: TGTGCCACCTCGTTATGGGACAGGGGCTCCTCACCCCTCCACTTT. Protein sequence: CATSLWDRGSSPLHF.